Listed below are T cell receptor beta chains from one sample, sequenced in a study of PD-1 blockade in classical Hodgkin lymphoma. Clones were read by immunoSEQ multiplex PCR, and TCRdb kept only the in-frame ones, dropping some. The data show 90,000 to 120,000 clones, approximately 90% seen once. Here the sequenced sample was peripheral blood mononuclear cells (PBMCs), taken before the second cycle of nivolumab. These receptors all come from a human donor with classical Hodgkin lymphoma. CDR3s include the opening cysteine and the closing phenylalanine or tryptophan. D genes are given only for firm matches. Clone size is not always given. Where it is, it says once, few, many or a class for expanded clones.

d_gene: -
abundance: -
v_gene: TRBV7-2
j_gene: TRBJ1-3
CDR3nt: TGTGCCAGCAGCCCATCTCTGGGAGCCTCCTCTGGAAACACCATATATTTT
CDR3aa: CASSPSLGASSGNTIYF

d_gene: -
abundance: -
v_gene: TRBV5-5
j_gene: TRBJ2-5
CDR3nt: TGTGCCAGCAGCTTGGGACTCAGTGAGCGGACCCAGTACTTC
CDR3aa: CASSLGLSERTQYF

d_gene: TRBD2
abundance: -
v_gene: TRBV27
j_gene: TRBJ2-7
CDR3nt: TGTGCCAGCAGTTCTCGACTAGCGAGTACAAGCTCCTACGAGCAGTACTTC
CDR3aa: CASSSRLASTSSYEQYF

d_gene: TRBD1
abundance: -
v_gene: TRBV7-9
j_gene: TRBJ2-7
CDR3nt: TGTGCCAGCAGCATGGGACAGGGAAGAAACTACGAGCAGTACTTC
CDR3aa: CASSMGQGRNYEQYF

d_gene: -
abundance: -
v_gene: TRBV6-5
j_gene: TRBJ2-7
CDR3nt: TGTGCCAGCAGTTACTGGGGAACTACTTCCTACGAGCAGTACTTC
CDR3aa: CASSYWGTTSYEQYF

d_gene: -
abundance: -
v_gene: TRBV19
j_gene: TRBJ2-7
CDR3nt: TGTGCCAGTAGTACCGTCTCGGGGGTAGGCTACGAGCAGTACTTC
CDR3aa: CASSTVSGVGYEQYF

d_gene: -
abundance: few
v_gene: TRBV28
j_gene: TRBJ1-5
CDR3nt: TGTGCCAGCAGGGCTATCGGCCGCGGCAATCAGCCCCAGCATTTT
CDR3aa: CASRAIGRGNQPQHF

d_gene: -
abundance: -
v_gene: TRBV6-6
j_gene: TRBJ1-5
CDR3nt: TGTGCCAGCAGTTACTCCAGGGAGGGGGATCAGCCCCAGCATTTT
CDR3aa: CASSYSREGDQPQHF

d_gene: -
abundance: -
v_gene: TRBV12-2
j_gene: TRBJ2-7
CDR3nt: TGTGCAAGTCGCTTAGGGGGGCCCCCCTTCGTCCAAATCAACGAGCAGTACTTC
CDR3aa: CASRLGGPPFVQINEQYF

d_gene: TRBD1
abundance: -
v_gene: TRBV7-9
j_gene: TRBJ1-2
CDR3nt: TGTGCCAGCAGCTTAAGGGACAGGGGGGCTAACTATGGCTACACCTTC
CDR3aa: CASSLRDRGANYGYTF

d_gene: TRBD2
abundance: -
v_gene: TRBV2
j_gene: TRBJ2-4
CDR3nt: TGTGCCAGCAAGGACGCGGGGGTAGCCAAAAACATTCAGTACTTC
CDR3aa: CASKDAGVAKNIQYF

d_gene: -
abundance: -
v_gene: TRBV6-5
j_gene: TRBJ2-7
CDR3nt: TGTGCCAGCAGTTTCACCTACGAGCAGTACTTC
CDR3aa: CASSFTYEQYF

d_gene: -
abundance: once
v_gene: TRBV11-3
j_gene: TRBJ2-5
CDR3nt: TGTGCCAGCAGCTTAGGTTCGCGACAAGAGACCCAGTACTTC
CDR3aa: CASSLGSRQETQYF

d_gene: TRBD1
abundance: -
v_gene: TRBV11-2
j_gene: TRBJ2-7
CDR3nt: TGTGCCAGCAGCAAAGGACAGGGGAGATACGAGCAGTACTTC
CDR3aa: CASSKGQGRYEQYF

d_gene: TRBD2
abundance: -
v_gene: TRBV10-3
j_gene: TRBJ2-7
CDR3nt: TGTGCCATCGGACTAGCGGGAGGGAACGAGCAGTACTTC
CDR3aa: CAIGLAGGNEQYF

d_gene: TRBD2
abundance: -
v_gene: TRBV14
j_gene: TRBJ2-7
CDR3nt: TGTGCCAGCAGCCAAGATCCACGGGTAGCGGGGGATAGGTCGGTATGCTTC
CDR3aa: CASSQDPRVAGDRSVCF

d_gene: TRBD1
abundance: -
v_gene: TRBV2
j_gene: TRBJ1-2
CDR3nt: TGTGCCAGCAGTGGACAGGGCGATTATGGCTACACCTTC
CDR3aa: CASSGQGDYGYTF

d_gene: -
abundance: -
v_gene: TRBV7-2
j_gene: TRBJ1-3
CDR3nt: TGTGCCAGCAGCTTAAGGGCCAACTCTGGAAACACCATATATTTT
CDR3aa: CASSLRANSGNTIYF

d_gene: TRBD1
abundance: -
v_gene: TRBV7-2
j_gene: TRBJ2-5
CDR3nt: TGTGCCAGCAGCCTAGGACAGGGCGAGACCCAGTACTTC
CDR3aa: CASSLGQGETQYF

d_gene: -
abundance: -
v_gene: TRBV6-6
j_gene: TRBJ1-1
CDR3nt: TGTGCCAGCACTCCCGTCCGGGGGGAGAACACTGAAGCTTTCTTT
CDR3aa: CASTPVRGENTEAFF

d_gene: TRBD1
abundance: few
v_gene: TRBV29-1
j_gene: TRBJ2-3
CDR3nt: TGCAGCGTTGGAGGACAGGGAATGGCACAGGGTACGCAGTATTTT
CDR3aa: CSVGGQGMAQGTQYF

d_gene: -
abundance: -
v_gene: TRBV7-2
j_gene: TRBJ2-1
CDR3nt: TGTGCCAGCGAATGGGGGACGGGGAACCCCTACAATGAGCAGTTCTTC
CDR3aa: CASEWGTGNPYNEQFF

d_gene: -
abundance: -
v_gene: TRBV30
j_gene: TRBJ2-3
CDR3nt: TGTGCCTGGAGTGTACGGGGAGCGACCGCAGATACGCAGTATTTT
CDR3aa: CAWSVRGATADTQYF

d_gene: -
abundance: -
v_gene: TRBV7-2
j_gene: TRBJ2-5
CDR3nt: TGTGCCAGCAGCTTAGCGGCAGTACAAGAGACCCAGTACTTC
CDR3aa: CASSLAAVQETQYF

d_gene: -
abundance: -
v_gene: TRBV23-1
j_gene: TRBJ1-1
CDR3nt: TGCGCCAGCAGTCAGGGCGGGCCCGTGATGAACACTGAAGCTTTCTTT
CDR3aa: CASSQGGPVMNTEAFF

d_gene: -
abundance: -
v_gene: TRBV7-6
j_gene: TRBJ2-7
CDR3nt: TGTGCCAGCAGCTTAGCGGCAGGGCAAGCCTACGAGCAGTACTTC
CDR3aa: CASSLAAGQAYEQYF

d_gene: -
abundance: -
v_gene: TRBV7-7
j_gene: TRBJ2-1
CDR3nt: TGTGCCAGCAGCCAGACTAGGATCACTGAGCAGTTCTTC
CDR3aa: CASSQTRITEQFF

d_gene: -
abundance: -
v_gene: TRBV7-2
j_gene: TRBJ2-3
CDR3nt: TGTGCCAGCAGCTTAAATACGCAGTATTTT
CDR3aa: CASSLNTQYF

d_gene: -
abundance: -
v_gene: TRBV4-1
j_gene: TRBJ2-3
CDR3nt: TGCGCCAGCAGTCCACTTCACCTGGGCGAGCGGGGCACAGATACGCAGTATTTT
CDR3aa: CASSPLHLGERGTDTQYF

d_gene: -
abundance: -
v_gene: TRBV27
j_gene: TRBJ1-2
CDR3nt: TGTGCCAGCAGTTTGGGGCTGAACTATGGCTACACCTTC
CDR3aa: CASSLGLNYGYTF

d_gene: -
abundance: -
v_gene: TRBV18
j_gene: TRBJ1-5
CDR3nt: TGTGCCAGCTCCCCAGGGTTCTATAGCAATCAGCCCCAGCATTTT
CDR3aa: CASSPGFYSNQPQHF

d_gene: TRBD2
abundance: -
v_gene: TRBV7-9
j_gene: TRBJ2-5
CDR3nt: TGTGCCAGCAGCTTAGTAGCGGGAGCAGTAGAGACCCAGTACTTC
CDR3aa: CASSLVAGAVETQYF

d_gene: TRBD1
abundance: -
v_gene: TRBV9
j_gene: TRBJ1-4
CDR3nt: TGTGCCAGCAAGGGGGCAGGGGGAGGAACTAATGAAAAACTGTTTTTT
CDR3aa: CASKGAGGGTNEKLFF

d_gene: -
abundance: -
v_gene: TRBV28
j_gene: TRBJ2-7
CDR3nt: TGTGCCAGCCAGGGTTCCTACGAGCAGTACTTC
CDR3aa: CASQGSYEQYF

d_gene: -
abundance: -
v_gene: TRBV19
j_gene: TRBJ1-5
CDR3nt: TGTGCCAGTAGTATAGATGGCGTCAGCAGCTTGCGCAATCAGCCCCAGCATTTT
CDR3aa: CASSIDGVSSLRNQPQHF

d_gene: -
abundance: -
v_gene: TRBV6-5
j_gene: TRBJ2-7
CDR3nt: TGTGCCAGCAGTTACGTTGGCAGCCGGGCCTACGAGCAGTACTTC
CDR3aa: CASSYVGSRAYEQYF

d_gene: TRBD2
abundance: -
v_gene: TRBV27
j_gene: TRBJ2-7
CDR3nt: TGTGCCAGCAGGACTAGCGGGAGCCACGAGCAGTACTTC
CDR3aa: CASRTSGSHEQYF